This entry features one T cell receptor beta chain sequence. Methods used by the authors: Scientists estimated how many nucleated cells there were by amplifying reference gene primers. Clones were sequenced by immunoSEQ multiplex PCR, and TCRdb holds only the in-frame ones, with some missing. From that table come the V and J calls and clone size; the DNA was used to work out D and trimming. The repertoire includes fewer than 65,000 clones, 80% to 90% of them detected once, and about 20% sits in the top ten. The data are from a study of blood T cell repertoires in COVID-19. Study in general: Both acute and convalescent COVID-19 samples were obtained from the United States, Italy and Spain. Nucleic acid was either cDNA or gDNA, and it came from T cells, B-cell-depleted T cells, or PBMCs.

The CDR3 covers 13 residues. The germline V gene has CDR1 SEHNR and CDR2 FQNEAQ (reference sequence). With 1 base removed from V and 8 bases from J, the gap between germline ends came to 9 bases. While infection was still active, Seattle patients were enrolled and then followed longitudinally. This TCR derives from a woman in her sixties or seventies with COVID-19, enrolled during active disease. The chain uses TRBV7-9 and TRBJ2-1; the D gene is possibly TRBD1 (5 bases). What was sequenced was peripheral blood. The CDR3 DNA reads TGTGCCAGCAGCTTAGGACCAGGGCATGAGCAGTTCTTC. This gives the protein CASSLGPGHEQFF.